This passage covers 12 T cell receptor beta chains from one sample sequenced in a study of cytomegalovirus exposure and HLA in healthy donors. Amplification used 60 Vbeta primers and 13 Jbeta primers. Here immunoSEQ multiplex PCR was the method, and the copy in TCRdb shows in-frame clones only, minus some. Among 120,000 or so clones, 80% to 90% were seen once, and the ten largest hold roughly 3.7%. The specimen was PBMCs. These receptors were obtained from a woman aged 40 to 50 in good health and CMV-seropositive.

The V gene is TRBV5-1, the J gene TRBJ2-5, with D possibly TRBD1 on 6 matching bases. The CDR3 consists of 14 residues. Germline CDR1 reads SGHRS; CDR2 reads YFSETQ. Trimming took off 0 bases at V and 1 base at J, with 7 bases between the two ends. For the CDR3, the DNA is TGCGCCAGCAGCTTGGTGGGGGCCCAAGAGACCCAGTACTTC. Translation gives CASSLVGAQETQYF.

The J gene is TRBJ2-7, the V gene TRBV5-1; 9 nucleotides align to TRBD1. The ends lost 2 bases at V and 5 bases at J; junction bases unmatched: 5. Per the germline V gene, CDR1 is SGHRS and CDR2 is YFSETQ. The CDR3 sequence is 14 residues long. The CDR3, as DNA: TGCGCCAGCAGCTTCGACAGGGGGTCCCACGAGCAGTACTTC. Protein sequence: CASSFDRGSHEQYF.

CDR3 nucleotide sequence: TGTGCCAGTAGCCTCTCTAGCGACCGGGCCCAGCATTTT. It translates to CASSLSSDRAQHF. V gene TRBV19 combines with J gene TRBJ1-5; D is ambiguous. Looked up from germline, CDR1 is LNHDA and CDR2 is SQIVND (reference sequence). The CDR3 length is 13 residues. Trimming removed 6 bases at V and 11 bases at J, with 17 bases between.

This rearrangement joins TRBV7-9 to TRBJ2-7, with D possibly TRBD1 on 6 matching bases. This CDR3 has 14 amino acids. Germline CDR1 and CDR2: SEHNR and FQNEAQ (reference sequence). Trimming stripped 5 bases from V and 7 bases from J, with 18 bases between. In DNA form, the CDR3 reads TGTGCCAGCAGCAAGGACAGCCAAGCGTGGGAGCAGTACTTC. Translating it yields CASSKDSQAWEQYF.

The chain joins TRBV11-2 to TRBJ2-3, with TRBD2 matching 11 bases. The length of the CDR3 is 18 residues. J gave up 1 base and V 2 bases, and 8 bases lay outside the gene matches. Germline lookup yields CDR1 SGHAT and CDR2 FQNNGV. For the CDR3, the DNA is TGTGCCAGCAGCTTACTGCAGAGGGGACTAGCGGGCACAGATACGCAGTATTTT. Its protein product is CASSLLQRGLAGTDTQYF.

This chain links TRBV5-5 with TRBJ1-5; the D is unclear. V dropped 0 bases and J dropped 4 bases, with 8 bases sitting between them. The CDR3 is 14 residues long. Germline CDR1 reads SGHKS; CDR2 reads YYEKEE (reference sequence). The CDR3: CASSLVADNQPQHF. In nucleotides, the CDR3 is TGTGCCAGCAGCTTGGTGGCGGATAATCAGCCCCAGCATTTT.

V gene TRBV4-1 combines with J gene TRBJ2-2; D uncertain. The V end was cut by 0 bases, the J end by 1 base, with 3 bases between. The CDR3 contains 14 residues. Germline V gene data show CDR1 as MGHRA and CDR2 as YSYEKL. The DNA for the CDR3 is TGCGCCAGCAGCCAAGATCGGAACACCGGGGAGCTGTTTTTT. Amino acids: CASSQDRNTGELFF.

The genes are TRBV6-5 and TRBJ2-5, with D possibly TRBD1 on 6 matching bases. V lost 6 bases and J lost 1, with 9 bases in between. Germline V gene lookup returns CDR1 MNHEY and CDR2 SVGAGI. The CDR3 is 13 residues long. CDR3 DNA sequence: TGTGCCAGCAGCCGGGACACCCAAGAGACCCAGTACTTC. This sequence encodes CASSRDTQETQYF.

The rearrangement links TRBV27 to TRBJ1-6; 7 bases fit TRBD1. This CDR3 is built from 14 residues. V dropped 5 bases and J dropped 7; count of bases not matched to a gene: 5. Germline lookup yields CDR1 MNHEY and CDR2 SMNVEV (reference sequence). The CDR3 sequence is CASSVRDSNSPLHF. CDR3 bases: TGTGCCAGCAGTGTCCGGGACAGCAATTCACCCCTCCACTTT.

V is TRBV10-3 and J is TRBJ1-1, with 8 bases aligning to TRBD1. The junction had 13 bases not matched to a gene; V was cut back by 10 bases and J by 0 bases. The CDR3 spans 16 residues. The germline CDR1 and CDR2 sequences are ENHRY and SYGVKD. The CDR3 reads CATQLQTTGVNTEAFF. Here the CDR3 DNA reads TGTGCCACCCAATTGCAGACGACAGGGGTGAACACTGAAGCTTTCTTT.

This chain joins TRBV4-1 and TRBJ2-2; unclear D gene. The CDR3 contains 13 residues. Germline assignment: CDR1 MGHRA and CDR2 YSYEKL. Trimming took 5 bases from V and 3 from J, leaving 7 bases between them. CDR3 region: CASSDIHTGELFF. Written as DNA, the CDR3 is TGCGCCAGCAGCGACATCCACACCGGGGAGCTGTTTTTT.

The chain links TRBV7-8 to TRBJ2-7, with D possibly TRBD2 on 5 matching bases. The CDR3 is made up of 14 amino acids. Per the germline V gene, CDR1 is SGHVS and CDR2 is FQNEAQ. V was shortened by 5 bases and J by 0 bases, with 11 bases between the two germline ends. DNA of the CDR3: TGTGCCAGCAGCCTAATGAGGGTCTCCTACGAGCAGTACTTC. It specifies CASSLMRVSYEQYF. Together with reference TRBV7-8 and TRBJ2-7, the CDR3 gives the full variable domain: GAGVSQSPRYKVAKRGQDVALRCDPISGHVSLFWYQQALGQGPEFLTYFQNEAQLDKSGLPSDRFFAERPEGSVSTLKIQRTQQEDSAVYLCASSLMRVSYEQYFGPGTRLTVT.